Below, 14 T cell receptor beta chains from the same sample are listed, as sequenced in a study of T cells in Graves' hyperthyroidism and ophthalmopathy. It was RNA transcripts that yielded the amplified TCR beta CDR3 regions. The study used the HTBI primer set for a first-round RT-PCR of the TCR CDR3. Each CDR3 protein is one row after TCRdb ran MiXCR on the multiplex PCR reads. Among hundreds of thousands of distinct CDR3 sequences listed, roughly 40% were seen once. The specimen sequenced was blood. The receptors stem from a man between 18 and 29 years old with Graves' hyperthyroidism.

Ten or more counts support this clonotype. V is TRBV12-3 or TRBV12-4 and J is TRBJ1-1; D possibly corresponds to TRBD1 (6 bases). The CDR3 loop spans 12 amino acids. V shed 6 bases and J shed 4 bases, with 9 bases lying between them. The CDR3 loop is CASSQGITEAFF. The CDR3 coding sequence is TGTGCCAGCAGCCAGGGGATCACTGAAGCTTTCTTT.

V usage is TRBV20-1 and J usage is TRBJ2-5; D could derive from TRBD1 or TRBD2 (5 bases each). Germline V gene data show CDR1 as DFQATT and CDR2 as SNEGSKA (reference sequence). V was pared by 5 bases and J by 2 bases, with 12 bases between. The CDR3 totals 13 residues. This CDR3 reads CSAEGQTQETQYF. The CDR3 bases are TGCAGTGCTGAGGGGCAAACTCAAGAGACCCAGTACTTC.

The chain is built from TRBV7-6 and TRBJ1-1; D ambiguous. The ends were cut back, 0 bases at V and 7 bases at J, with 12 bases in the middle. In germline, CDR1 is SGHVS, CDR2 FNYEAQ. This CDR3 spans 14 amino acids. For the CDR3, the DNA is TGTGCCAGCAGCTTAGCGGGGAACAGCTTTGAAGCTTTCTTT. Amino acids: CASSLAGNSFEAFF.

Worth noting for this clonotype: A junction boundary mismatches the germline segment, possibly from a read error. The chain is built from TRBV13 and TRBJ1-3, with D unclear. CDR3 size: 12 residues. Germline-derived CDR1 and CDR2 are PRHDT and FYEKMQ (reference sequence). CDR3 DNA: TGTGCCAGCAGCGACCCCCTCGACACCTTATATTTT. This gives the protein CASSDPLDTLYF.

The chain couples TRBV5-4 to TRBJ2-7, with D hard to call. The CDR3 totals 15 residues. Germline CDR1 and CDR2: SGHNT and YYREEE (reference sequence). Trimming shortened V by 4 bases and J by 2 bases, and 16 bases separated the two germline ends. The CDR3 DNA sequence: TGTGCCAGCAGCATAACCCGGAACTCCACCTACGAGCAGTACTTC. As protein: CASSITRNSTYEQYF.

Notes on this clonotype: At one boundary the junction diverges from the germline segment, which might be a read error. This chain uses TRBV20-1 with TRBJ2-7; perhaps TRBD1 as D (6 bases). CDR1 is DFQATT and CDR2 is SNEGSKA in the germline V gene (reference sequence). The CDR3 length is 13 residues. The CDR3 sequence: CSARVGDINEQYF. Here the CDR3 DNA reads TGCAGTGCTAGAGTAGGGGACATTAACGAACAGTACTTC.

This clonotype was seen only once. A single base separates this from a much larger clone, so it may be a read error. The rearrangement uses TRBV19 and TRBJ2-7, with D tentatively TRBD1 or TRBD2 (5 bases each). CDR3 length: 14 residues. V was shortened by 7 bases and J by 3 bases, with 16 bases between the two germline ends. Germline CDR1 is LNHDA and CDR2 is SQIVND (reference sequence). Here the CDR3 reads CASTHRDGGYEQYF. Written as DNA, the CDR3 is TGTGCCAGTACTCACCGGGACGGAGGCTACGAGCAGTACTTC.

Turning to this clonotype: Germline is not matched at one junction end, which may reflect a read error. This chain connects TRBV4-1 to TRBJ1-5; D remains ambiguous. Germline V gene sequence: CDR1 MGHRA, CDR2 YSYEKL. This CDR3 has 17 residues. CDR3 protein: CACSSSGSASQSQPQHF. CDR3 DNA sequence: TGCGCCTGCAGCTCCAGTGGTTCAGCCTCGCAATCGCAGCCCCAGCATTTT.

This chain joins TRBV7-2 and TRBJ1-1; 7 bases are shared with TRBD1. The CDR3 spans 13 residues. The germline gives CDR1 SGHTA, CDR2 FQGNSA. After removal of 3 bases from V and 4 bases from J, the junction contained 2 bases not matched to a gene. The CDR3, as DNA: TGTGCCAGCAGCTTTCAGGGGGTCACTGAAGCTTTCTTT. Amino acid sequence: CASSFQGVTEAFF.

This clonotype has a count of ten or more. Here the CDR3 reads CSVARSRVTNYGYTF. CDR3 nucleotides: TGCAGCGTTGCCCGGTCCAGGGTTACTAACTATGGCTACACCTTC. The chain recombines TRBV29-1 with TRBJ1-2; D might be TRBD1 (5 bases). Trimming shortened V by 4 bases and J by 0 bases, and 15 bases separated the two germline ends. The CDR3 spans 15 residues. The germline CDR1 and CDR2 sequences are SQVTM and ANQGSEA.

This clonotype showed up many times. The rearrangement links TRBV10-3 to TRBJ2-7; D uncertain. V was pared by 7 bases and J by 1 base, with 8 bases between. Per the germline V gene, CDR1 is ENHRY and CDR2 is SYGVKD. This CDR3 is 12 amino acids long. CDR3: CAINGDSYEQYF. The CDR3 region has the DNA TGTGCCATCAATGGGGATTCCTACGAGCAGTACTTC.

The CDR3 spells CASSSRRPGQGIHEQYF. CDR3 bases: TGCGCCAGCAGCTCCCGGAGACCTGGACAGGGCATCCACGAGCAGTACTTC. The rearrangement joins TRBV5-1 to TRBJ2-7; 8 bases match TRBD1. Per germline, CDR1 SGHRS and CDR2 YFSETQ. The CDR3 is 17 amino acids. Unmatched junction bases numbered 16, after V lost 3 bases and J lost 5 bases.

The table lists this clonotype with a few counts. The chain carries TRBV20-1 and TRBJ1-6; 8 positions agree with TRBD1. Trimming took 0 bases from V and 8 from J; bases not matched to a gene: 6. The CDR3 is made up of 15 amino acids. The germline V gene encodes CDR1 DFQATT and CDR2 SNEGSKA (reference sequence). In nucleotides, the CDR3 is TGCAGTGCTAGAGATCCCCAGACAGGGGATTCACCCCTCCACTTT. Translation gives CSARDPQTGDSPLHF.

This clonotype was picked up many times. Sequence at one end of the junction differs from germline and may be a read error. The V call is TRBV7-6, the J call TRBJ2-7, with D maybe TRBD2 (5 bases). Germline assignment: CDR1 SGHVS and CDR2 FNYEAQ. The CDR3 contains 13 residues. The CDR3 reads CASSTGITYEQYF. The CDR3 DNA is TGTGCTAGCAGCACCGGGATAACCTACGAGCAGTACTTC.